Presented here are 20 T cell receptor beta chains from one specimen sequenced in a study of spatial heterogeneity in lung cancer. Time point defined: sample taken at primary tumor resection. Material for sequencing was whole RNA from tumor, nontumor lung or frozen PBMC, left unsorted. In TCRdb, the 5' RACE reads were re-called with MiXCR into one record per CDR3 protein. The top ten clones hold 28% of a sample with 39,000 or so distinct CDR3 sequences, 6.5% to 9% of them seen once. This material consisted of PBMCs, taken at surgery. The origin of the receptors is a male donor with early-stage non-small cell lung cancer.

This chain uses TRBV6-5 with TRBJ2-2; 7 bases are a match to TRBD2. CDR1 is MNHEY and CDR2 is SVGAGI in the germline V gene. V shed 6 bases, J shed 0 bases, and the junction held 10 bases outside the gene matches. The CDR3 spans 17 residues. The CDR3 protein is CASRRWWEGSNTGELFF. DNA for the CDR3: TGTGCCAGCAGGAGATGGTGGGAGGGTTCGAACACCGGGGAGCTGTTTTTT.

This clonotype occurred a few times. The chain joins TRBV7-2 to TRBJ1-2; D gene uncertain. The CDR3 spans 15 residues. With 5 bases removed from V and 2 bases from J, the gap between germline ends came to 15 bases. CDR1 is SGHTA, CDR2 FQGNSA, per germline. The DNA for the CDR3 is TGTGCCAGCAGCCCCCAGGAGGGAACGAACTATGGCTACACCTTC. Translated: CASSPQEGTNYGYTF.

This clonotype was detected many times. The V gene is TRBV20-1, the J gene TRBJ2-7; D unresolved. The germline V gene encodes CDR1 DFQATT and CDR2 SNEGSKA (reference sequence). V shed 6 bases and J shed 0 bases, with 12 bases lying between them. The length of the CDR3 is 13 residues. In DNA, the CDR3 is TGCAGTGCAACCGACACCGACTCCTACGAGCAGTACGTC. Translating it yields CSATDTDSYEQYV.

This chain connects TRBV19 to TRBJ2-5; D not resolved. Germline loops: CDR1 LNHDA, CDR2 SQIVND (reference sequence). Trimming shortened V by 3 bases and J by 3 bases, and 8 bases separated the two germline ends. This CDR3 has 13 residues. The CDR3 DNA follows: TGTGCCAGTAGTATTTCTCTCAAAGAGACCCAGTACTTC. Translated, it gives CASSISLKETQYF.

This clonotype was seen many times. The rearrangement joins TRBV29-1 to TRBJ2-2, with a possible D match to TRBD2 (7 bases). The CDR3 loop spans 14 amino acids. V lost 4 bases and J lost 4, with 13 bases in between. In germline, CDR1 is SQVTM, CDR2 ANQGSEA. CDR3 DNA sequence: TGCAGCGTTGGGTCGGGGGGCCCCACCGGGGAGCTGTTTTTT. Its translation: CSVGSGGPTGELFF.

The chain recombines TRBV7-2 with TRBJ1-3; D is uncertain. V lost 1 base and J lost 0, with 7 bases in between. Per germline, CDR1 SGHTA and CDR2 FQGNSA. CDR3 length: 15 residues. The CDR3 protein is CASSLDAGSGNTIYF. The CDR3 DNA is TGTGCCAGCAGCTTAGACGCAGGCTCTGGAAACACCATATATTTT.

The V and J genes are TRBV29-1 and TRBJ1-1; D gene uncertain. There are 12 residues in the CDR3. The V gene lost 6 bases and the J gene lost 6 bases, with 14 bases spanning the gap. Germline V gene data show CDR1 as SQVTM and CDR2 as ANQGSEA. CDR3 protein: CSVFVGWAEAFF. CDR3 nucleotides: TGCAGCGTCTTCGTGGGGTGGGCTGAAGCTTTCTTT.

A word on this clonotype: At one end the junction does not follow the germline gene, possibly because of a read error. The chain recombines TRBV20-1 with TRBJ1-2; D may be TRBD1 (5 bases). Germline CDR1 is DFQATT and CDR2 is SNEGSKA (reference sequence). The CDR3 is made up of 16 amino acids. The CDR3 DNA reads TGCAGTGCAACTCCCCGGGACGGAAAGAGTAACTTTGGCTACACCTTC. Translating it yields CSATPRDGKSNFGYTF.

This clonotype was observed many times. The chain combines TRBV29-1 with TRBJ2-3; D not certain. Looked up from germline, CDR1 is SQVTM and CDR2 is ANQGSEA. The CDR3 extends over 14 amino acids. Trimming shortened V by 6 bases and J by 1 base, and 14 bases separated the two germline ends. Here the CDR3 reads CSVGSTLRTDTQYF. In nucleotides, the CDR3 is TGCAGCGTCGGATCTACCCTTCGCACAGATACGCAGTATTTT.

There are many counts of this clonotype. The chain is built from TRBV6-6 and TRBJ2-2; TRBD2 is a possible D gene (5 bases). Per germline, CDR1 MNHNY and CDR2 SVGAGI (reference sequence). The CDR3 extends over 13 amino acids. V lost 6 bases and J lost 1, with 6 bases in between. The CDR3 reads CASRRENTGELFF. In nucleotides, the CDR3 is TGTGCCAGCAGGAGGGAGAACACCGGGGAGCTGTTTTTT.

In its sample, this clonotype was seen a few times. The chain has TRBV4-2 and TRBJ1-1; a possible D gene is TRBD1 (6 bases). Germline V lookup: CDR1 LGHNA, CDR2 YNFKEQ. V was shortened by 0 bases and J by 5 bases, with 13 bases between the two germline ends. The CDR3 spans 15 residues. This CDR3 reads CASSQDLTGRTEAFF. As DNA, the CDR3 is TGTGCCAGCAGCCAAGATCTAACAGGGAGGACTGAAGCTTTCTTT.

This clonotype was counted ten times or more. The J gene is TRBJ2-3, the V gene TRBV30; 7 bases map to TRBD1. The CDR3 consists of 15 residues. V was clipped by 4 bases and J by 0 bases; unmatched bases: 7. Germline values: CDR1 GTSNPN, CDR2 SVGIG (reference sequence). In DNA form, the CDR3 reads TGTGCCTGGAAAGCAGGGGGAACTAGCACAGATACGCAGTATTTT. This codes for CAWKAGGTSTDTQYF.

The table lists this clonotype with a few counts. The CDR3 DNA follows: TGTGCCAGCAGCGCCCCGGGACTAGCGGGGGTGGCAGATACGCAGTATTTT. This gives the protein CASSAPGLAGVADTQYF. The chain couples TRBV6-1 to TRBJ2-3, with 14 nucleotides matching TRBD2. CDR1 MNHNS and CDR2 SASEGT come from the germline V gene. Unmatched junction bases numbered 9, after V lost 6 bases and J lost 4 bases. The CDR3 totals 17 residues.

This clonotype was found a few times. The CDR3 protein is CASSFPEGEAFF. The CDR3 DNA follows: TGTGCCAGCAGCTTCCCAGAGGGGGAAGCTTTCTTT. The chain has TRBV7-9 and TRBJ1-1; perhaps TRBD1 as D (5 bases). Deletions cut 3 bases from V and 8 bases from J, with 10 bases between. The germline gives CDR1 SEHNR, CDR2 FQNEAQ (reference sequence). This CDR3 comprises 12 residues.

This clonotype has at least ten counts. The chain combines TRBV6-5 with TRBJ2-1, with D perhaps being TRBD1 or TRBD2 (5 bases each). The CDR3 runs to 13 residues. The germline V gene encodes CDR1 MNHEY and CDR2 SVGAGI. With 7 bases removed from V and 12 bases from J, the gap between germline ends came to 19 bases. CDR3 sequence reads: CASTDSGGRMQFF. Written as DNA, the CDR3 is TGTGCCAGCACCGATTCTGGGGGACGTATGCAGTTCTTC.

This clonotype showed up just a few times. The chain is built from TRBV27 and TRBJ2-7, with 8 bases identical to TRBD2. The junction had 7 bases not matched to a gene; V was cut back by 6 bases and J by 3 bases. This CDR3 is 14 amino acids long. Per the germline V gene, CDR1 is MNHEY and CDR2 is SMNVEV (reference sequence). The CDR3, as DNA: TGTGCCAGCAGACCGGGACTAGGGAACTACGAGCAGTACGTC. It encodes CASRPGLGNYEQYV.

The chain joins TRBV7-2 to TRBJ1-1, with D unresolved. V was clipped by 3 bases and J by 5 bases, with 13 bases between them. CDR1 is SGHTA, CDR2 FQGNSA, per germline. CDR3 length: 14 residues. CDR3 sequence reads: CASSLFEGGTEAFF. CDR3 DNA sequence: TGTGCCAGCAGCTTGTTCGAGGGAGGAACTGAAGCTTTCTTT. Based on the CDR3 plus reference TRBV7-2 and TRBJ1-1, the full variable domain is GAGVSQSPSNKVTEKGKDVELRCDPISGHTALYWYRQSLGQGLEFLIYFQGNSAPDKSGLPSDRFSAERTGGSVSTLTIQRTQQEDSAVYLCASSLFEGGTEAFFGQGTRLTVV.

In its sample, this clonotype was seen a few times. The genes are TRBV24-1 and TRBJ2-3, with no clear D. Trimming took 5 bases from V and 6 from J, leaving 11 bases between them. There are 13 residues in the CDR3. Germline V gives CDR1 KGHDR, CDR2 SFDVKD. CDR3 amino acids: CATSVHSVDTQYF. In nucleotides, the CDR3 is TGTGCCACCAGTGTCCACAGTGTGGATACGCAGTATTTT.

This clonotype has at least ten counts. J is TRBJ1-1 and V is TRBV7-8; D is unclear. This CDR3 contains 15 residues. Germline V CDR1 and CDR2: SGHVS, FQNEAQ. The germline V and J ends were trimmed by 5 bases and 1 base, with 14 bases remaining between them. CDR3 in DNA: TGTGCCAGCAGCCCTCGCCAGCACACGAACACTGAAGCTTTCTTT. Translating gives CASSPRQHTNTEAFF.

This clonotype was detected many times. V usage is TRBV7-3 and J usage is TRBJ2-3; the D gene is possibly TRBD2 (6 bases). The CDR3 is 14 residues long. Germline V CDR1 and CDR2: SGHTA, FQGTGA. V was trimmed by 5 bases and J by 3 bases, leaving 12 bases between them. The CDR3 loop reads CASSPDAGTDTQYF. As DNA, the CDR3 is TGTGCCAGCAGCCCGGATGCGGGGACAGATACGCAGTATTTT.